The sequence of this TCR beta chain was determined in a study of naive and memory T cell subsets. Study-wide findings and caveats: Possibly reflecting memory cells re-expressing CD45RA, a few larger clonotypes occurred in naive repertoires, especially CD8. The power law exponent of TCR abundance differed between naive and memory cells.

Cells stained for CD3, CD4, CD8, CD45RA, CD27 and viability were sorted into four CD45RA/CD27 subsets. An equimolar mix of two oligonucleotides served as the beta constant-region primer for TRBC1 and TRBC2. Nested alpha and beta constant-region primers with the SP2 primer drove four PCR rounds on ligated cDNA. One entry per CDR3 protein results from TCRdb running MiXCR on the UMI-ligation and nested PCR reads. The data hold over 80,000 distinct CDR3 sequences, with 10% to 12% observed a single time. With respect to this clonotype: Its antigen is not known.

What was sequenced was naive CD4+ T cells from blood. The sequence derives from a human donor in good health.

CDR3 sequence (DNA): TGTGCCAGCAGTGACCCGGGACAGGGGGCAGGACAGCCCCAGCATTTT. Its translation: CASSDPGQGAGQPQHF. V gene TRBV6-6 combines with J gene TRBJ1-5, with 12 bases identical to TRBD1. The trim removed 5 bases at V and 7 bases at J, leaving 9 bases unmatched. The CDR3 extends over 16 amino acids. Germline V gene lookup returns CDR1 MNHNY and CDR2 SVGAGI (reference sequence).